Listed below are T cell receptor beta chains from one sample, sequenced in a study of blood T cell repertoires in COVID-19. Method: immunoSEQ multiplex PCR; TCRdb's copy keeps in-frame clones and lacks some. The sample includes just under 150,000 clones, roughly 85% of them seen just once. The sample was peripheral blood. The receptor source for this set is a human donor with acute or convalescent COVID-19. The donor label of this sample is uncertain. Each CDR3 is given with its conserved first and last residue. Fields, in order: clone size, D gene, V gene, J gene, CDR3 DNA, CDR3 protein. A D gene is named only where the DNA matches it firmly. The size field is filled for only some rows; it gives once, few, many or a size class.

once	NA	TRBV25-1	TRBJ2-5	TGTGCCAGCAGTAGCAGCAGGGTAGAGACCCAGTACTTC	CASSSSRVETQYF
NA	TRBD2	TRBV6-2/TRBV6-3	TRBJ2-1	TGTGCCAGCAGTCGTAGCGGGGGGCTGAATGAGCAGTTCTTC	CASSRSGGLNEQFF
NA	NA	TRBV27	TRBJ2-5	TGTGCCAGCAGTCCCTGGACTCTGCAAGAGACCCAGTACTTC	CASSPWTLQETQYF
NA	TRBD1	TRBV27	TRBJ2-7	TGTGCCAGCAGTTACGACAGGGGGACCTACGAGCAGTACTTC	CASSYDRGTYEQYF
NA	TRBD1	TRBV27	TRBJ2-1	TGTGCCAGCAGTTTTACCCGGCAGGGGGCGCGTATTGGCTCCTACAATGAGCAGTTCTTC	CASSFTRQGARIGSYNEQFF
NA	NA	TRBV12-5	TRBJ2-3	TGTGCTAGTGAGACCGGTGAGGCGAGCACAGATACGCAGTATTTT	CASETGEASTDTQYF
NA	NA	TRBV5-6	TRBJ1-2	TGTGCCAGCAGCTTAAACAGGGTCCTCCTTGGCTACACCTTC	CASSLNRVLLGYTF
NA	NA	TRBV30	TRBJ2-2	TGTGCCTGGAGTCCCCAGCTGGGCCGAGTGAACGGGGAGCTGTTTTTT	CAWSPQLGRVNGELFF
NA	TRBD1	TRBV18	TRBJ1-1	TGTGCCAGCTCACCCCCGGACAGGACTGAAGCTTTCTTT	CASSPPDRTEAFF
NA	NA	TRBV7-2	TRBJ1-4	TGTGCCAGCAGCTATGGGAGATCCCGCGGGGAAAAACTGTTTTTT	CASSYGRSRGEKLFF